A selection of T cell receptor beta chains follows, all from one sample in a study of patients and donors after allogeneic stem cell transplantation. Each CDR3 protein is one row after TCRdb ran MiXCR on the RT-PCR reads. The table includes around 240,000 distinct CDR3 sequences, about 14% detected once. Sequences were obtained from blood, either unsorted or a sorted T cell fraction (not recorded which). Receptors originate from a human donor who was either an allogeneic HSCT recipient or a stem cell or donor lymphocyte infusion donor (not recorded which). It is not recorded whose cells these are; they may come from a transplant donor. Both conserved end residues are part of each CDR3. Fields, in order: J gene, D gene, V gene, clone size, CDR3 protein, CDR3 DNA. A D gene is named only where the DNA matches it firmly. For some rows the clone size is stated as once, few or many, or as a class when expanded; others skip it.

J gene: TRBJ2-2; D gene: -; V gene: TRBV5-1; clone size: -; CDR3 protein: CASSTGLQTNTGELFF; CDR3 DNA: TGCGCCAGCAGCACGGGACTCCAGACGAACACCGGGGAGCTGTTTTTT
J gene: TRBJ2-7; D gene: -; V gene: TRBV18; clone size: many; CDR3 protein: CASSQGNGLGEQYF; CDR3 DNA: TGTGCCAGCTCACAGGGGAATGGTTTGGGCGAGCAGTACTTC
J gene: TRBJ2-3; D gene: -; V gene: TRBV7-8; clone size: few; CDR3 protein: CASSPLDRARTQYF; CDR3 DNA: TGTGCCAGCAGCCCCCTGGACCGGGCTAGAACGCAGTATTTT
J gene: TRBJ2-7; D gene: -; V gene: TRBV7-2; clone size: -; CDR3 protein: CASSSRWGDYEQYF; CDR3 DNA: TGTGCCAGCAGCTCCCGGTGGGGGGACTACGAGCAGTACTTC
J gene: TRBJ2-1; D gene: TRBD2; V gene: TRBV5-5; clone size: -; CDR3 protein: CASSPSSGGGPFNEQFF; CDR3 DNA: TGTGCCAGCAGCCCCTCTTCCGGGGGGGGCCCTTTCAATGAGCAGTTCTTC
J gene: TRBJ2-7; D gene: -; V gene: TRBV6-2/TRBV6-3; clone size: -; CDR3 protein: CASKTSSSYEQYF; CDR3 DNA: TGTGCCAGCAAGACAAGTTCCTCCTACGAGCAGTACTTC
J gene: TRBJ2-7; D gene: -; V gene: TRBV7-2; clone size: few; CDR3 protein: CASSAAASEQYF; CDR3 DNA: TGTGCCAGCAGCGCGGCGGCCTCCGAGCAGTACTTC
J gene: TRBJ2-2; D gene: -; V gene: TRBV9; clone size: many; CDR3 protein: CASSVAKNTGELFF; CDR3 DNA: TGTGCCAGCAGCGTAGCTAAGAACACCGGGGAGCTGTTTTTT
J gene: TRBJ2-7; D gene: TRBD2; V gene: TRBV12-3/TRBV12-4; clone size: many; CDR3 protein: CASSLNSGKEQYF; CDR3 DNA: TGTGCCAGCAGTTTAAACAGCGGGAAGGAGCAGTACTTC
J gene: TRBJ2-7; D gene: TRBD2; V gene: TRBV6-1; clone size: -; CDR3 protein: CASNRAGGPYEQYF; CDR3 DNA: TGTGCCAGCAATAGAGCGGGAGGCCCCTACGAGCAGTACTTC
J gene: TRBJ2-5; D gene: TRBD2; V gene: TRBV9; clone size: few; CDR3 protein: CASSVATSGGPETQYF; CDR3 DNA: TGTGCCAGCAGCGTAGCTACTAGCGGGGGGCCGGAGACCCAGTACTTC
J gene: TRBJ1-2; D gene: -; V gene: TRBV5-1; clone size: once; CDR3 protein: CASSSGPGYGYTF; CDR3 DNA: TGCGCCAGCAGCTCGGGACCGGGCTATGGCTACACCTTC
J gene: TRBJ1-1; D gene: TRBD1; V gene: TRBV2; clone size: -; CDR3 protein: CASRQTGGPPTEAFF; CDR3 DNA: TGTGCCAGCAGGCAGACAGGGGGCCCTCCCACTGAAGCTTTCTTT
J gene: TRBJ2-1; D gene: TRBD1; V gene: TRBV18; clone size: many; CDR3 protein: CASSPTTGSSDEQFF; CDR3 DNA: TGTGCCAGCTCACCGACGACAGGGAGTAGCGATGAGCAGTTCTTC
J gene: TRBJ2-6; D gene: -; V gene: TRBV12-3/TRBV12-4; clone size: few; CDR3 protein: CASSPTTGRSGANVLTF; CDR3 DNA: TGTGCCAGCAGTCCCACCACAGGTCGCTCTGGGGCCAACGTCCTGACTTTC
J gene: TRBJ1-6; D gene: -; V gene: TRBV7-9; clone size: many; CDR3 protein: CASSSTNNSPLHF; CDR3 DNA: TGTGCCAGCAGCTCCACGAATAATTCACCCCTCCACTTT
J gene: TRBJ2-2; D gene: TRBD2; V gene: TRBV18; clone size: many; CDR3 protein: CASSQPGGEVGELFF; CDR3 DNA: TGTGCCAGCTCACAGCCGGGAGGTGAGGTCGGGGAGCTGTTTTTT
J gene: TRBJ2-2; D gene: -; V gene: TRBV6-2/TRBV6-3; clone size: -; CDR3 protein: CASSFGTRVQGTGELFF; CDR3 DNA: TGTGCCAGCAGTTTCGGGACGCGGGTTCAGGGCACCGGGGAGCTGTTTTTT
J gene: TRBJ2-7; D gene: -; V gene: TRBV20-1; clone size: few; CDR3 protein: CSAQGGVNSYEQYF; CDR3 DNA: TGCAGTGCTCAAGGCGGGGTAAATTCCTACGAGCAGTACTTC
J gene: TRBJ2-1; D gene: -; V gene: TRBV24-1; clone size: few; CDR3 protein: CATSDAAPTRYNEQFF; CDR3 DNA: TGTGCCACCAGTGATGCCGCCCCAACCCGGTACAATGAGCAGTTCTTC
J gene: TRBJ1-2; D gene: -; V gene: TRBV20-1; clone size: -; CDR3 protein: CSARDGGGYTF; CDR3 DNA: TGCAGTGCTAGAGATGGCGGTGGCTACACCTTC
J gene: TRBJ2-3; D gene: TRBD2; V gene: TRBV6-1; clone size: -; CDR3 protein: CASIQGEGRAGQDTQYF; CDR3 DNA: TGTGCCAGCATTCAAGGGGAAGGGAGGGCCGGTCAAGATACGCAGTATTTT
J gene: TRBJ2-7; D gene: TRBD1; V gene: TRBV27; clone size: many; CDR3 protein: CASSLRGQGLSSYEQYF; CDR3 DNA: TGTGCCAGCAGTTTACGCGGACAGGGCCTCAGCTCCTACGAGCAGTACTTC
J gene: TRBJ2-3; D gene: TRBD2; V gene: TRBV4-2; clone size: many; CDR3 protein: CASSQGLAGGISTDTQYF; CDR3 DNA: TGTGCCAGCAGCCAGGGACTAGCGGGAGGAATTAGCACAGATACGCAGTATTTT
J gene: TRBJ2-1; D gene: -; V gene: TRBV20-1; clone size: many; CDR3 protein: CSARDFTSDSSYNEQFF; CDR3 DNA: TGCAGTGCTAGAGATTTTACTTCAGACAGCTCCTACAATGAGCAGTTCTTC
J gene: TRBJ1-5; D gene: TRBD1; V gene: TRBV5-8; clone size: -; CDR3 protein: CASSLRGLGGQPQHF; CDR3 DNA: TGTGCCAGCAGCTTGAGGGGGCTTGGGGGTCAGCCCCAGCATTTT
J gene: TRBJ2-5; D gene: -; V gene: TRBV2; clone size: -; CDR3 protein: CASSKTASQETQYF; CDR3 DNA: TGTGCCAGCAGTAAAACAGCTTCCCAAGAGACCCAGTACTTC
J gene: TRBJ1-1; D gene: -; V gene: TRBV29-1; clone size: -; CDR3 protein: CSVEGTARTEAFF; CDR3 DNA: TGCAGCGTTGAAGGGACAGCCAGAACTGAAGCTTTCTTT
J gene: TRBJ2-4; D gene: TRBD2; V gene: TRBV3-1; clone size: -; CDR3 protein: CASSHPSGLPFF; CDR3 DNA: TGTGCCAGCAGCCATCCTTCGGGACTACCCTTTTTC
J gene: TRBJ1-1; D gene: -; V gene: TRBV20-1; clone size: -; CDR3 protein: CSAVNRGRPMNTEAFF; CDR3 DNA: TGCAGTGCTGTAAATCGGGGACGCCCAATGAACACTGAAGCTTTCTTT
J gene: TRBJ2-4; D gene: -; V gene: TRBV15; clone size: many; CDR3 protein: CATSRDSLKNIQYF; CDR3 DNA: TGTGCCACCAGCAGAGATTCCCTCAAAAACATTCAGTACTTC
J gene: TRBJ2-1; D gene: -; V gene: TRBV19; clone size: -; CDR3 protein: CASSMLVSGYNEQFF; CDR3 DNA: TGTGCCAGTAGTATGTTAGTTAGTGGCTACAATGAGCAGTTCTTC
J gene: TRBJ2-1; D gene: TRBD2; V gene: TRBV10-3; clone size: -; CDR3 protein: CAISGQGGGIYNEQFF; CDR3 DNA: TGTGCCATCAGTGGCCAGGGCGGGGGGATCTACAATGAGCAGTTCTTC
J gene: TRBJ2-7; D gene: TRBD2; V gene: TRBV4-2; clone size: many; CDR3 protein: CASSQDLLAVEQYF; CDR3 DNA: TGTGCCAGCAGCCAAGATTTACTAGCGGTCGAGCAGTACTTC
J gene: TRBJ1-6; D gene: -; V gene: TRBV11-2; clone size: many; CDR3 protein: CASSPRHSNSPLHF; CDR3 DNA: TGTGCCAGCAGCCCAAGACATAGTAATTCACCCCTCCACTTT
J gene: TRBJ1-3; D gene: -; V gene: TRBV20-1; clone size: -; CDR3 protein: CSAARSEGRGSGNTIYF; CDR3 DNA: TGCAGTGCAGCGAGGAGTGAAGGGAGGGGGTCTGGAAACACCATATATTTT